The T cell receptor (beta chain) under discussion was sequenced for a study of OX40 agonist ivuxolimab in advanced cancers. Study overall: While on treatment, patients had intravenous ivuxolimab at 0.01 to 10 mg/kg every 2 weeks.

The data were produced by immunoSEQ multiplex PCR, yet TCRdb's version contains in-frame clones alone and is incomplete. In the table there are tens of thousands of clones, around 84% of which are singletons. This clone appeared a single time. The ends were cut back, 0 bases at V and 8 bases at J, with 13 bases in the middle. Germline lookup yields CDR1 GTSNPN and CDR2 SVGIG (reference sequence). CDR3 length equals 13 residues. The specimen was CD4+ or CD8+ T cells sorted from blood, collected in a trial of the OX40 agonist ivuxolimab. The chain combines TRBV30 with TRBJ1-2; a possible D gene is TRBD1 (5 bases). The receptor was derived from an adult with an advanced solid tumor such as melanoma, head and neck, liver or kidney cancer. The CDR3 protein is CAWSVSGPVGYTF. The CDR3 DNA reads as TGTGCCTGGAGTGTATCAGGGCCTGTAGGCTACACCTTC.